The 29 T cell receptor beta chains given below trace back to one sample, sequenced in a study of T cell changes during pregnancy in multiple sclerosis. Data came from immunoSEQ multiplex PCR; TCRdb stores just in-frame clones and leaves some out. The repertoire consists of tens of thousands of clones, with less than 95% occurring once and the leading ten covering about 10%. This sample comprised CD8+ T cells from peripheral blood mononuclear cells, obtained before pregnancy. The receptors shown here come from a female donor with multiple sclerosis, enrolled in a pregnancy study.

The J gene is TRBJ2-7, the V gene TRBV5-1; weak D call: TRBD1 (5 bases). The germline CDR1 and CDR2 sequences are SGHRS and YFSETQ. V was pared by 2 bases and J by 7 bases, with 16 bases between. The CDR3 has 14 amino acids. The chain's CDR3 is CASSLSGSPGEQYF. CDR3 sequence (DNA): TGCGCCAGCAGCTTATCCGGGTCCCCAGGGGAGCAGTACTTC.

V and J are TRBV7-9 and TRBJ2-2; D may be TRBD1 (5 bases). V was shortened by 0 bases and J by 1 base, with 6 bases between the two germline ends. Germline CDR1 and CDR2: SEHNR and FQNEAQ (reference sequence). The CDR3 is made up of 15 amino acids. The CDR3 spells CASSLAQENTGELFF. CDR3 DNA: TGTGCCAGCAGCTTAGCACAGGAGAACACCGGGGAGCTGTTTTTT. Supplemented by reference TRBV7-9 and TRBJ2-2, the full variable domain reads DTGVSQNPRHKITKRGQNVTFRCDPISEHNRLYWYRQTLGQGPEFLTYFQNEAQLEKSRLLSDRFSAERPKGSFSTLEIQRTEQGDSAMYLCASSLAQENTGELFFGEGSRLTVL.

This rearrangement joins TRBV19 to TRBJ2-7; D unclear. Germline CDR1 is LNHDA and CDR2 is SQIVND (reference sequence). CDR3 length equals 11 residues. With 10 bases removed from V and 5 bases from J, the gap between germline ends came to 12 bases. The CDR3 loop is CATWARNEQYF. CDR3 nucleotides: TGTGCCACTTGGGCTCGGAACGAGCAGTACTTC.

The rearrangement uses TRBV7-7 and TRBJ2-3; TRBD2 agrees at 12 bases. V trimming: 4 bases; J trimming: 4 bases; junction bases outside the gene matches: 6. The CDR3 extends over 16 amino acids. Germline CDR1 and CDR2: SSHAT and FNYEAQ (reference sequence). CDR3 amino acids: CASSSTLAGGPDTQYF. CDR3 nucleotide sequence: TGTGCCAGCAGCTCCACTCTAGCGGGAGGGCCAGATACGCAGTATTTT.

This clone was detected ten times or more. The chain carries TRBV5-4 and TRBJ2-1; D is unclear. This CDR3 has 12 residues. Germline V gives CDR1 SGHNT, CDR2 YYREEE (reference sequence). The V and J ends lost 4 bases and 5 bases respectively, with 7 bases between them. The CDR3, as DNA: TGTGCCAGCAGCAATGAGGACAATGAGCAGTTCTTC. Its protein is CASSNEDNEQFF.

V and J are TRBV4-2 and TRBJ2-7; unclear D gene. Germline CDR1 reads LGHNA; CDR2 reads YNFKEQ. V lost 0 bases, J lost 5 bases, and 8 bases lay in between. The CDR3 is 13 residues long. The CDR3 protein is CASSQERYDEQYF. CDR3 bases: TGTGCCAGCAGCCAAGAGAGGTACGACGAGCAGTACTTC.

The chain carries TRBV13 and TRBJ2-5; D possibly corresponds to TRBD2 (5 bases). Trimming cost V 2 bases and J 6 bases, with 13 bases left between them. CDR3 length: 14 amino acids. The germline CDR1 and CDR2 sequences are PRHDT and FYEKMQ (reference sequence). The CDR3 DNA reads as TGTGCCAGCAGCTTAAGTGATAGCGCAAAGACCCAGTACTTC. It is translated as CASSLSDSAKTQYF.

This clone was counted between two and nine times. This chain joins TRBV4-2 and TRBJ2-7; a possible D gene is TRBD1 (5 bases). The V end was cut by 2 bases, the J end by 2 bases, with 13 bases between. CDR1 is LGHNA, CDR2 YNFKEQ, per germline. The CDR3 totals 15 residues. The DNA of the CDR3 is TGTGCCAGCAGCCAATTGAAGACAGCTACCTACGAGCAGTACTTC. Translated, it gives CASSQLKTATYEQYF.

The chain uses TRBV6-1 and TRBJ2-7, with a weak D call TRBD2 (5 bases). The germline V gene encodes CDR1 MNHNS and CDR2 SASEGT. V lost 6 bases to trimming and J lost 4 bases, with 13 bases between them. This CDR3 is 13 amino acids long. The CDR3 coding sequence is TGTGCCAGCAGAATACGGGGTACGTACGAGCAGTACTTC. It yields the protein CASRIRGTYEQYF.

The chain joins TRBV4-2 to TRBJ2-7; possible D gene TRBD1, 7 bases. V was shortened by 0 bases and J by 2 bases, with 17 bases between the two germline ends. Germline loops: CDR1 LGHNA, CDR2 YNFKEQ. The CDR3 has 17 residues. CDR3 region: CASSQDFGGTAAYEQYF. The CDR3, as DNA: TGTGCCAGCAGCCAAGATTTTGGCGGGACAGCCGCCTACGAGCAGTACTTC.

The chain carries TRBV29-1 and TRBJ2-5, with 8 bases aligning to TRBD2. CDR1 is SQVTM and CDR2 is ANQGSEA in the germline V gene. The V gene end was trimmed by 5 bases and the J gene end by 5 bases; junction bases not matched to a gene: 7. The CDR3 is 13 amino acids. CDR3 sequence reads: CSVRGGFYETQYF. CDR3 bases: TGCAGCGTTCGGGGGGGGTTCTACGAGACCCAGTACTTC.

This CDR3 reads CASSSPPGRVNTEAFF. In DNA form, the CDR3 reads TGTGCCAGCAGCTCTCCTCCTGGGAGGGTCAACACTGAAGCTTTCTTT. The chain carries TRBV7-8 and TRBJ1-1; D unresolved. CDR3 length: 16 amino acids. The germline CDR1 and CDR2 sequences are SGHVS and FQNEAQ. V lost 4 bases, J lost 2 bases, and 17 bases lay in between.

V gene TRBV19 combines with J gene TRBJ2-1; 8 nucleotides agree with TRBD2. The germline CDR1 and CDR2 sequences are LNHDA and SQIVND (reference sequence). V lost 5 bases to trimming and J lost 1 base; unmatched junction nucleotides: 13. There are 18 residues in the CDR3. The CDR3 coding sequence is TGTGCCAGTAGTCCTCGGGGGGCTAGCGGGTATTCCTACAATGAGCAGTTCTTC. This codes for CASSPRGASGYSYNEQFF.

The rearrangement links TRBV6-6 to TRBJ2-2; 7 bases are a match to TRBD1. Germline trimming cut 4 bases from V and 6 bases from J; bases unmatched to any gene: 2. The germline V gene encodes CDR1 MNHNY and CDR2 SVGAGI (reference sequence). This CDR3 has 13 amino acids. CDR3 residues: CASSSQGAGELFF. CDR3 nucleotide sequence: TGTGCCAGCAGTTCCCAGGGGGCCGGGGAGCTGTTTTTT.

The CDR3 reads CASSMPTSGGKETQYF. CDR3 bases: TGTGCCAGTAGTATGCCGACTAGCGGGGGCAAAGAGACCCAGTACTTC. The V gene is TRBV19, the J gene TRBJ2-5; 12 positions agree with TRBD2. V dropped 3 bases and J dropped 3; count of bases not matched to a gene: 5. This CDR3 spans 16 amino acids. Germline CDR1 LNHDA, CDR2 SQIVND (reference sequence).

J is TRBJ1-2 and V is TRBV4-1; D uncertain. The V end was cut by 0 bases, the J end by 3 bases, with 11 bases between. The CDR3 runs to 15 residues. Germline V lookup: CDR1 MGHRA, CDR2 YSYEKL. The CDR3 sequence: CASSQDNREYYGYTF. In DNA form, the CDR3 reads TGCGCCAGCAGCCAAGACAACCGGGAGTACTATGGCTACACCTTC.

The V call is TRBV6-5, the J call TRBJ1-1; 9 positions match TRBD1. CDR1 is MNHEY, CDR2 SVGAGI, per germline. V shed 6 bases, J shed 0 bases, and the junction held 5 bases outside the gene matches. This CDR3 spans 15 amino acids. The CDR3 region is CASRLQGALNTEAFF. For the CDR3, the DNA is TGTGCCAGCAGACTACAGGGGGCATTGAACACTGAAGCTTTCTTT.

The chain joins TRBV11-2 to TRBJ2-7; TRBD2 agrees at 7 bases. The CDR3 consists of 13 residues. The junction had 0 bases not matched to a gene; V was cut back by 2 bases and J by 2 bases. Germline CDR1 and CDR2: SGHAT and FQNNGV. In DNA form, the CDR3 reads TGTGCCAGCAGCTTAAGCGGGGCCTACGAGCAGTACTTC. As protein: CASSLSGAYEQYF.

The CDR3 region has the DNA TGTGCCAGCAGTGAACAAGCGGACGGCACTGAAGCTTTCTTT. Protein: CASSEQADGTEAFF. The chain is built from TRBV6-1 and TRBJ1-1, with unresolved D. The CDR3 sequence is 14 residues long. The V end was cut by 2 bases, the J end by 4 bases, with 11 bases between. Looked up from germline, CDR1 is MNHNS and CDR2 is SASEGT.

The chain joins TRBV15 to TRBJ2-1; a possible D gene is TRBD1 (5 bases). The CDR3 totals 15 residues. CDR1 and CDR2 from the germline V gene are LNHNV and YYDKDF (reference sequence). With 3 bases removed from V and 3 bases from J, the gap between germline ends came to 12 bases. The chain's CDR3 is CATSSGQSDYNEQFF. CDR3 sequence (DNA): TGTGCCACCAGCAGTGGACAATCGGACTACAATGAGCAGTTCTTC.

This chain connects TRBV7-2 to TRBJ2-7; the D gene is possibly TRBD2 (5 bases). The CDR3 sequence is 15 residues long. Germline assignment: CDR1 SGHTA and CDR2 FQGNSA. Trimming removed 4 bases from V and 0 bases from J, with 13 bases in between. Written as DNA, the CDR3 is TGTGCCAGCAGCTCGTACAGCGGAAGCTCCTACGAGCAGTACTTC. Its protein is CASSSYSGSSYEQYF.

CDR3 amino acids: CASSSDRGWGNSPLHF. CDR3 nucleotides: TGTGCCAGCAGCAGCGACAGGGGCTGGGGTAATTCACCCCTCCACTTT. The J gene is TRBJ1-6, the V gene TRBV14; TRBD1 agrees at 8 bases. With V trimmed by 5 bases and J by 6 bases, 9 bases remained unmatched. CDR3 length equals 16 residues. Germline CDR1 and CDR2: SGHDN and FVKESK.

The rearrangement joins TRBV19 to TRBJ2-7, with 9 nucleotides matching TRBD2. The CDR3 has 17 residues. Germline V gene sequence: CDR1 LNHDA, CDR2 SQIVND (reference sequence). The trim removed 4 bases at V and 1 base at J, leaving 11 bases unmatched. Written as DNA, the CDR3 is TGTGCCAGTAGTAATGTACTAGCGGGTCCCCGGTCCTACGAGCAGTACTTC. Protein sequence: CASSNVLAGPRSYEQYF.

The chain carries TRBV6-1 and TRBJ2-7; 8 nucleotides line up with TRBD2. The V segment lost 6 bases and the J segment 3 bases; nucleotides outside the gene matches: 10. There are 15 residues in the CDR3. Germline loops: CDR1 MNHNS, CDR2 SASEGT. The CDR3 bases are TGTGCCAGCAGCGGACTCGGGGGGGCTCTCTACGAGCAGTACTTC. Translating it yields CASSGLGGALYEQYF.

The CDR3 loop is CATRFGGTGELFF. The CDR3 bases are TGTGCCACTCGATTCGGGGGGACCGGGGAGCTGTTTTTT. The chain carries TRBV19 and TRBJ2-2; 7 nucleotides align to TRBD2. Germline values: CDR1 LNHDA, CDR2 SQIVND (reference sequence). This CDR3 is built from 13 residues. V dropped 10 bases and J dropped 5; count of bases not matched to a gene: 7.

The CDR3 sequence: CASVRTGNTGELFF. The CDR3 DNA reads as TGTGCCAGCGTGAGGACAGGGAACACCGGGGAGCTGTTTTTT. The chain employs TRBV6-1 and TRBJ2-2; 7 bases align to TRBD1. Germline-derived CDR1 and CDR2 are MNHNS and SASEGT. With 8 bases clipped from V and 1 base from J, the junction kept 4 bases outside the gene matches. This CDR3 is built from 14 residues.

The CDR3 DNA sequence: TGTGCCAGCAGTTACTTACGAACAGGGAACACTGAAGCTTTCTTT. This encodes CASSYLRTGNTEAFF. The chain couples TRBV6-5 to TRBJ1-1; tentative D call: TRBD1 (5 bases). Germline CDR1 reads MNHEY; CDR2 reads SVGAGI. Trimming took 1 base from V and 1 from J, leaving 10 bases between them. The CDR3 is 15 amino acids.

This chain uses TRBV4-1 with TRBJ2-5, with a possible D match to TRBD1 (6 bases). The V gene lost 0 bases and the J gene lost 2 bases, with 13 bases spanning the gap. Germline CDR1 reads MGHRA; CDR2 reads YSYEKL. This CDR3 spans 16 amino acids. In DNA, the CDR3 is TGCGCCAGCAGCCAAGAGACGGGGACATCTCAAGAGACCCAGTACTTC. This codes for CASSQETGTSQETQYF.

This rearrangement joins TRBV9 to TRBJ1-5, with D perhaps TRBD1 (6 bases). CDR3 length equals 15 residues. Germline-derived CDR1 and CDR2 are SGDLS and YYNGEE. Trimming took off 3 bases at V and 5 bases at J, with 15 bases between the two ends. The CDR3 sequence: CASSAGRTDHQPQHF. In DNA form, the CDR3 reads TGTGCCAGCAGCGCGGGAAGGACAGACCATCAGCCCCAGCATTTT.